One sample yielded the 30 T cell receptor beta chains listed below, sequenced in a study of preoperative IRX-2 immunotherapy in early breast cancer. The treatment: preoperative locoregional IRX-2 cytokine immunotherapy. The assay was immunoSEQ multiplex PCR, and TCRdb's table has in-frame clones only and misses some. The repertoire includes 40,000 or so clones, about 94% of them detected once, and roughly 1.6% sits in the top ten. This specimen consisted of tumor tissue, obtained after IRX-2 immunotherapy. The receptors stem from a human donor with breast cancer.

The gene calls are TRBV6-5 and TRBJ2-5; TRBD2 matches 12 bases. The germline gives CDR1 MNHEY, CDR2 SVGAGI. After removal of 4 bases from V and 5 bases from J, the junction contained 5 bases not matched to a gene. CDR3 length equals 15 residues. CDR3 loop: CASSSWTSGIETQYF. CDR3 bases: TGTGCCAGCAGTTCGTGGACTAGCGGGATCGAGACCCAGTACTTC.

The chain links TRBV7-3 to TRBJ1-3; no clear D gene. The germline V gene encodes CDR1 SGHTA and CDR2 FQGTGA. The V end lost 5 bases, the J end lost 0 bases, and 14 bases lay between the germline ends. The CDR3 runs to 16 residues. CDR3 nucleotides: TGTGCCAGCAGCCAAAACGGTGGGCGCTCTGGAAACACCATATATTTT. It encodes CASSQNGGRSGNTIYF.

The chain is built from TRBV10-3 and TRBJ2-2; D may be TRBD1 (6 bases). The length of the CDR3 is 17 residues. V was shortened by 6 bases and J by 1 base, with 18 bases between the two germline ends. CDR1 and CDR2 (germline): ENHRY, SYGVKD. The CDR3 loop is CAISRGWGLENTGELFF. The CDR3 nucleotides read TGTGCCATCAGCCGGGGATGGGGGCTGGAGAACACCGGGGAGCTGTTTTTT.

This chain connects TRBV9 to TRBJ2-7; TRBD1 might be the D (5 bases). The germline CDR1 and CDR2 sequences are SGDLS and YYNGEE. The CDR3 runs 15 residues. Trimming left V 0 bases short and J 4 bases short, with 14 bases between. CDR3 residues: CASSVGRGQMYEQYF. CDR3 coding DNA: TGTGCCAGCAGCGTAGGTAGGGGCCAAATGTACGAGCAGTACTTC.

V usage is TRBV5-1 and J usage is TRBJ2-1; D might be TRBD1 or TRBD2, each matching 5 bases. Germline-derived CDR1 and CDR2 are SGHRS and YFSETQ. The CDR3 loop spans 14 amino acids. Trimming removed 5 bases from V and 12 bases from J, with 21 bases in between. CDR3 coding DNA: TGCGCCAGCAGTCAGGGAGACGCGACAATGATGCAGTTCTTC. It codes for CASSQGDATMMQFF.

The chain uses TRBV4-3 and TRBJ2-2; D perhaps matches TRBD2 (5 bases). Trimming removed 4 bases at V and 1 base at J, with 13 bases between. Germline-derived CDR1 and CDR2 are LGHNA and YSLEER. The CDR3 loop spans 16 amino acids. Here the CDR3 DNA reads TGCGCCAGCAGCCTCTTACTAGGAGGGAACACCGGGGAGCTGTTTTTT. It codes for CASSLLLGGNTGELFF.

The chain employs TRBV4-3 and TRBJ2-1, with 13 bases matching TRBD2. The CDR3 extends over 16 amino acids. Trimming removed 10 bases from V and 6 bases from J; junction bases left unmatched: 12. Germline assignment: CDR1 LGHNA and CDR2 YSLEER. The CDR3 DNA reads TGCGCCACCTCTAGTCGACTAGCGGGGGGCATCAATGAGCAGTTCTTC. Translation gives CATSSRLAGGINEQFF.

The rearrangement links TRBV28 to TRBJ2-7; TRBD1 might be the D (6 bases). The germline gives CDR1 MDHEN, CDR2 SYDVKM. The CDR3 spans 12 residues. Between the trimmed V and J ends, which lost 6 bases and 5 bases, there was a span of 11 bases. CDR3 loop: CASRTGPDEQYF. CDR3 sequence (DNA): TGTGCCAGCAGAACAGGGCCCGACGAGCAGTACTTC.

The V call is TRBV29-1, the J call TRBJ2-1; D remains ambiguous. CDR3 size: 12 residues. Trimming took off 6 bases at V and 3 bases at J, with 9 bases between the two ends. CDR1 is SQVTM, CDR2 ANQGSEA, per germline. The CDR3 region has the DNA TGCAGCGTGGGATTGGACTACAATGAGCAGTTCTTC. Amino acid sequence: CSVGLDYNEQFF.

This clone was detected once. The rearrangement links TRBV27 to TRBJ1-1; unclear D gene. The V and J ends lost 5 bases and 5 bases respectively, with 18 bases between them. CDR1 is MNHEY and CDR2 is SMNVEV in the germline V gene (reference sequence). CDR3 length: 15 residues. The CDR3 DNA is TGTGCCAGCAGTCCGATGTGGCCAGAAGTGACTGAAGCTTTCTTT. Residues: CASSPMWPEVTEAFF.

V usage is TRBV6-4 and J usage is TRBJ2-1, with 9 bases identical to TRBD2. Per the germline V gene, CDR1 is MRHNA and CDR2 is SNTAGT. V lost 0 bases, J lost 7 bases, and 7 bases stayed unmatched. This CDR3 spans 16 amino acids. The CDR3 is CASSDSGLAGKNEQFF. The CDR3 nucleotides read TGTGCCAGCAGTGACTCGGGTCTAGCGGGGAAGAATGAGCAGTTCTTC.

The chain employs TRBV11-2 and TRBJ2-4; the D is unclear. Germline CDR1 reads SGHAT; CDR2 reads FQNNGV. V was clipped by 1 base and J by 8 bases, with 6 bases between them. This CDR3 is built from 12 residues. The CDR3 nucleotides are TGTGCCAGCAGCTTAGGGCGCGACATTCAGTACTTC. It is translated as CASSLGRDIQYF.

This chain uses TRBV4-1 with TRBJ2-1; 7 nucleotides agree with TRBD1. Germline assignment: CDR1 MGHRA and CDR2 YSYEKL. J was trimmed by 15 bases and V by 0 bases; bases with no gene match: 14. There are 15 residues in the CDR3. The CDR3 bases are TGCGCCAGCAGCCAAGAGGTAGGGGGCAGAGGGGCACCGTTCTTC. Its translation is CASSQEVGGRGAPFF.

This chain links TRBV29-1 with TRBJ2-3, with D possibly being TRBD1 (6 bases). The CDR3 is 14 amino acids. CDR1 is SQVTM, CDR2 ANQGSEA, per germline. The V and J ends lost 7 bases and 6 bases respectively, with 20 bases between them. The CDR3 DNA sequence: TGCAGCGGGGAGACAGGTGGGGCCCGCGATACGCAGTATTTT. This translates into CSGETGGARDTQYF.

This clone was counted only a few times. This chain's CDR3 is CASSERDLTDTQYF. CDR3 in DNA: TGTGCCAGCAGCGAGCGGGATCTCACAGATACGCAGTATTTT. This sequence joins TRBV5-4 and TRBJ2-3, with 7 positions matching TRBD2. Unmatched junction bases numbered 4, after V lost 4 bases and J lost 2 bases. The CDR3 runs 14 residues. Per germline, CDR1 SGHNT and CDR2 YYREEE (reference sequence).

The J gene is TRBJ2-7, the V gene TRBV18; maybe TRBD2 (5 bases). The CDR3 runs to 15 residues. The V gene lost 0 bases and the J gene lost 2 bases, with 11 bases spanning the gap. The germline CDR1 and CDR2 sequences are KGHSH and LQKENI. The CDR3 spells CASSPPFGDAYEQYF. In DNA, the CDR3 is TGTGCCAGCTCACCACCGTTCGGGGATGCCTACGAGCAGTACTTC.

V gene TRBV28 combines with J gene TRBJ2-7; TRBD2 agrees at 9 bases. The V and J ends lost 3 bases and 0 bases, in that order; junction bases with no gene match: 3. The CDR3 is 15 amino acids. Per the germline V gene, CDR1 is MDHEN and CDR2 is SYDVKM. The CDR3 sequence is CASSLGGGASYEQYF. The CDR3 nucleotides are TGTGCCAGCAGTTTGGGCGGGGGGGCCTCCTACGAGCAGTACTTC.

About this clone: The sample carries other DNA sequences with the same CDR3. The rearrangement links TRBV7-3 to TRBJ2-3; the D gene is possibly TRBD1 (5 bases). CDR3 length: 13 amino acids. Trimming stripped 2 bases from V and 2 bases from J, with 5 bases between. CDR1 and CDR2 from the germline V gene are SGHTA and FQGTGA. CDR3 in DNA: TGTGCCAGCAGCTTAGGGGCCACAGATACGCAGTATTTT. This gives the protein CASSLGATDTQYF.

V gene TRBV30 combines with J gene TRBJ1-2; D perhaps matches TRBD1 (6 bases). Between the trimmed V and J ends, which lost 7 bases and 2 bases, there was a span of 11 bases. Germline V CDR1 and CDR2: GTSNPN, SVGIG (reference sequence). The CDR3 is 12 residues long. The CDR3 coding sequence is TGTGCCTCGAAGGGGGGAAACTATGGCTACACCTTC. It encodes CASKGGNYGYTF.

This clone was observed a single time. J is TRBJ2-1 and V is TRBV7-8; TRBD2 matches at 10 bases. The CDR3 sequence is 15 residues long. The ends lost 2 bases at V and 2 bases at J; junction bases unmatched: 0. Germline CDR1 reads SGHVS; CDR2 reads FQNEAQ. CDR3 nucleotides: TGTGCCAGCAGCTTACTAGCGGGGGCCTACAATGAGCAGTTCTTC. Its translation is CASSLLAGAYNEQFF.

The chain joins TRBV29-1 to TRBJ1-1; 7 bases are a match to TRBD1. The CDR3 covers 11 residues. With V trimmed by 5 bases and J by 9 bases, 6 bases remained unmatched. Germline CDR1 SQVTM, CDR2 ANQGSEA. The CDR3 loop is CSVTGETKAFF. CDR3 coding DNA: TGCAGCGTTACAGGGGAGACAAAAGCTTTCTTT.

V and J are TRBV6-1 and TRBJ1-1; the D is unclear. Germline-derived CDR1 and CDR2 are MNHNS and SASEGT. CDR3 size: 14 residues. V lost 2 bases, J lost 1 base, and 8 bases lay in between. CDR3 loop: CASSESGSNTEAFF. The CDR3 coding sequence is TGTGCCAGCAGTGAATCAGGATCGAACACTGAAGCTTTCTTT.

The rearrangement uses TRBV2 and TRBJ1-1, with a tentative D call TRBD1 (5 bases). The CDR3 runs to 14 residues. Trimming took off 6 bases at V and 5 bases at J, with 16 bases between the two ends. Per germline, CDR1 SNHLY and CDR2 FYNNEI. CDR3 DNA sequence: TGTGCCAGCAGGCCGGAACCGGGGGTGACTGAAGCTTTCTTT. Translating gives CASRPEPGVTEAFF.

The DNA of the CDR3 is TGTGCCAGCAGCCACGGACAGATTGAGACCCAGTACTTC. Translating gives CASSHGQIETQYF. The rearrangement joins TRBV14 to TRBJ2-5; a possible D gene is TRBD1 (6 bases). The CDR3 spans 13 residues. The germline gives CDR1 SGHDN, CDR2 FVKESK. V was pared by 3 bases and J by 5 bases, with 10 bases between.

The chain uses TRBV4-3 and TRBJ2-3; 7 bases map to TRBD1. The germline V gene has CDR1 LGHNA and CDR2 YSLEER. J lost 6 bases, V lost 3 bases, and 9 bases had no gene match. CDR3 length equals 15 residues. In nucleotides, the CDR3 is TGCGCCAGCAGCCACCGACAGGGCAAAATCGATACGCAGTATTTT. Translation: CASSHRQGKIDTQYF.

This clone was seen a single time. The gene calls are TRBV27 and TRBJ2-7, with D possibly being TRBD2 (6 bases). Trimming took off 2 bases at V and 7 bases at J, with 12 bases between the two ends. The CDR3 has 13 amino acids. Per the germline V gene, CDR1 is MNHEY and CDR2 is SMNVEV (reference sequence). The CDR3 DNA sequence: TGTGCCAGCAGTTTAGAGGGACTCACAGAGCAGTACTTC. Protein: CASSLEGLTEQYF.

This chain joins TRBV18 and TRBJ2-1; D gene ambiguous. The length of the CDR3 is 15 residues. Germline V gene data show CDR1 as KGHSH and CDR2 as LQKENI. V was shortened by 3 bases and J by 7 bases, with 16 bases between the two germline ends. The CDR3 DNA sequence: TGTGCCAGCTCACCCTCCGTAGCAGGCGCGAATGAGCAGTTCTTC. Translated, it gives CASSPSVAGANEQFF.

This chain uses TRBV19 with TRBJ1-3; no firm D call. Trimming took off 3 bases at V and 1 base at J, with 7 bases between the two ends. Germline V gives CDR1 LNHDA, CDR2 SQIVND (reference sequence). The CDR3 extends over 14 amino acids. The CDR3 region is CASSIFGSGNTIYF. The CDR3 bases are TGTGCCAGTAGTATTTTCGGTTCTGGAAACACCATATATTTT.

The chain employs TRBV28 and TRBJ1-6; 7 nucleotides align to TRBD1. The CDR3 runs to 17 residues. CDR1 is MDHEN, CDR2 SYDVKM, per germline. J was trimmed by 6 bases and V by 7 bases; bases with no gene match: 15. The CDR3 DNA follows: TGTGCCAGCAAAGTCTGGATCAGGGGGGGTTTTAATTCACCCCTCCACTTT. Its translation is CASKVWIRGGFNSPLHF.

V usage is TRBV27 and J usage is TRBJ2-6; D gene ambiguous. Per the germline V gene, CDR1 is MNHEY and CDR2 is SMNVEV (reference sequence). The CDR3 has 15 amino acids. V shed 5 bases and J shed 0 bases, with 8 bases lying between them. The CDR3 DNA is TGTGCCAGCAGTCTGACTGGCTCTGGGGCCAACGTCCTGACTTTC. Its translation is CASSLTGSGANVLTF.